A single sample gave rise to the 15 T cell receptor beta chains below, sequenced in a study of CD8 T cells in Susac syndrome. Reverse transcription of about 0.5 to 1 ug RNA used random hexamers. MiXCR was run by TCRdb on the immunoSEQ multiplex PCR reads, yielding one entry per CDR3 protein. The data contain 150,000 to 160,000 distinct CDR3 sequences, roughly 95% of them singletons. Specimen: CD8+ T cells from PBMCs. These receptors all come from a human donor with multiple sclerosis.

This chain joins TRBV15 and TRBJ2-1; 9 bases agree with TRBD1. The germline V gene has CDR1 LNHNV and CDR2 YYDKDF (reference sequence). The CDR3 is 15 residues long. V was clipped by 1 base and J by 8 bases; unmatched bases: 6. The CDR3 reads CATSRVQGAQHEQFF. CDR3 DNA: TGTGCCACCAGCAGAGTACAGGGGGCGCAACATGAGCAGTTCTTC.

V usage is TRBV3-1 and J usage is TRBJ2-5, with 12 bases fitting TRBD2. Germline V gene data show CDR1 as LGHDT and CDR2 as YNNKEL (reference sequence). V gave up 5 bases and J gave up 4 bases; unmatched junction bases: 2. The CDR3 is made up of 14 amino acids. The CDR3 DNA is TGTGCCAGCAGCTGGGGACTAGCGGGAGAGACCCAGTACTTC. Protein: CASSWGLAGETQYF.

The CDR3 loop reads CASSSPGQTFTDTQYF. The CDR3 DNA sequence: TGTGCCAGCAGCTCTCCGGGACAAACCTTCACAGATACGCAGTATTTT. The chain couples TRBV3-1 to TRBJ2-3; possible D gene TRBD1, 6 bases. The V gene's germline CDR1 is LGHDT and CDR2 YNNKEL (reference sequence). This CDR3 has 16 amino acids. V was pared by 5 bases and J by 2 bases, with 17 bases between.

The chain is built from TRBV9 and TRBJ2-1, with D possibly called TRBD1 or TRBD2 (5 bases each). CDR1 is SGDLS, CDR2 YYNGEE, per germline. The V and J ends lost 4 bases and 8 bases respectively, with 25 bases between them. This CDR3 is 17 amino acids long. As DNA, the CDR3 is TGTGCCAGCAGCCCCCTCAGGCCCGGGGCAGCCGACCATGAGCAGTTCTTC. This encodes CASSPLRPGAADHEQFF.

CDR3 amino acids: CAWTPSDGYTF. The CDR3 coding sequence is TGTGCCTGGACCCCCAGTGATGGCTACACCTTC. The chain combines TRBV30 with TRBJ1-2; D unclear. The V gene's germline CDR1 is GTSNPN and CDR2 SVGIG (reference sequence). V lost 4 bases, J lost 6 bases, and 9 bases lay in between. The CDR3 is 11 amino acids.

The gene calls are TRBV30 and TRBJ2-2; D is ambiguous. With 7 bases removed from V and 3 bases from J, the gap between germline ends came to 12 bases. The germline V gene has CDR1 GTSNPN and CDR2 SVGIG (reference sequence). The CDR3 runs 13 residues. The CDR3 spells CASRRPDTGELFF. The CDR3 DNA follows: TGTGCCTCTCGACGGCCGGACACCGGGGAGCTGTTTTTT.

The chain carries TRBV5-6 and TRBJ2-2; D perhaps matches TRBD2 (5 bases). The CDR3 is 14 amino acids. V was clipped by 3 bases and J by 6 bases, with 12 bases between them. CDR1 SGHDT and CDR2 YYEEEE come from the germline V gene. CDR3 coding DNA: TGTGCCAGCAGCTCCTCCTACGGGGCCGGGGAGCTGTTTTTT. This codes for CASSSSYGAGELFF.

V usage is TRBV11-2 and J usage is TRBJ2-1; 9 nucleotides match TRBD1. Germline assignment: CDR1 SGHAT and CDR2 FQNNGV. Losses at the gene ends were 5 bases for V and 9 bases for J; bases not matched to a gene: 11. This CDR3 spans 15 amino acids. CDR3 DNA: TGTGCCAGCAGCCCATCGGGACAGGGATTAGTTGAGCAGTTCTTC. As protein: CASSPSGQGLVEQFF.

The chain joins TRBV25-1 to TRBJ2-5; 11 nucleotides line up with TRBD1. J lost 1 base, V lost 4 bases, and 5 bases had no gene match. Germline CDR1 and CDR2: MGHDK and SYGVNS. This CDR3 is built from 16 residues. The CDR3 spells CASSAGQGATQETQYF. The CDR3 DNA reads as TGTGCCAGCAGTGCCGGACAGGGGGCAACCCAAGAGACCCAGTACTTC.

The rearrangement links TRBV13 to TRBJ2-1; D possibly corresponds to TRBD2 (6 bases). CDR1 and CDR2 from the germline V gene are PRHDT and FYEKMQ (reference sequence). Between the trimmed V and J ends, which lost 5 bases and 3 bases, there was a span of 14 bases. The CDR3 is 15 residues long. The CDR3 loop is CASSPTGRGYNEQFF. DNA for the CDR3: TGTGCCAGCAGCCCCACCGGGCGGGGCTACAATGAGCAGTTCTTC. The whole variable domain, filled in from reference TRBV13 and TRBJ2-1, reads AAGVIQSPRHLIKEKRETATLKCYPIPRHDTVYWYQQGPGQDPQFLISFYEKMQSDKGSIPDRFSAQQFSDYHSELNMSSLELGDSALYFCASSPTGRGYNEQFFGPGTRLTVL.

The V and J genes are TRBV4-2 and TRBJ2-1, with 8 bases aligning to TRBD2. V lost 4 bases, J lost 2 bases, and 7 bases stayed unmatched. Germline V lookup: CDR1 LGHNA, CDR2 YNFKEQ. CDR3 length: 16 residues. The CDR3 protein is CASSREAGETYNEQFF. CDR3 nucleotides: TGTGCCAGCAGCCGTGAAGCGGGGGAAACCTACAATGAGCAGTTCTTC.

This chain's CDR3 is CASSLVEFGAYEQYF. The CDR3 DNA is TGTGCCAGCAGCTTAGTAGAGTTTGGGGCCTACGAGCAGTACTTC. V is TRBV7-8 and J is TRBJ2-7; D call uncertain. V lost 1 base and J lost 2, with 12 bases in between. The CDR3 is made up of 15 amino acids. Germline V lookup: CDR1 SGHVS, CDR2 FQNEAQ.

The V gene is TRBV29-1, the J gene TRBJ2-5; 7 nucleotides agree with TRBD2. This CDR3 region has 14 residues. Germline V gene lookup returns CDR1 SQVTM and CDR2 ANQGSEA. The ends lost 4 bases at V and 5 bases at J; junction bases unmatched: 10. CDR3 DNA sequence: TGCAGCGTTGGGGGCCGGGAGGATAGGGAGACCCAGTACTTC. Translating it yields CSVGGREDRETQYF.

This chain connects TRBV29-1 to TRBJ1-3; no clear D gene. The CDR3 length is 16 residues. The germline V gene has CDR1 SQVTM and CDR2 ANQGSEA. V was trimmed by 3 bases and J by 0 bases, leaving 15 bases between them. Here the CDR3 DNA reads TGCAGCGTTGATGGGGAACCCGACTCCTCTGGAAACACCATATATTTT. Translation: CSVDGEPDSSGNTIYF.

The rearrangement uses TRBV19 and TRBJ1-5; maybe TRBD1 (6 bases). Deletions cut 9 bases from V and 7 bases from J, with 13 bases between. Germline-derived CDR1 and CDR2 are LNHDA and SQIVND (reference sequence). The CDR3 spans 12 residues. The CDR3 region has the DNA TGTGCCAGCCAGATGGGGGCCCAGCCCCAGCATTTT. It translates to CASQMGAQPQHF.